This T cell receptor (beta chain) was sequenced in a study of blood T cell repertoires in COVID-19. Background on the study: T cells, B-cell-depleted T cells, or PBMCs provided the cDNA or gDNA that served as material.

The CDR3 is 17 residues long. V dropped 0 bases and J dropped 0; count of bases not matched to a gene: 6. The germline V gene has CDR1 SGHKS and CDR2 YYEKEE (reference sequence). Repertoires were generated with immunoSEQ multiplex PCR, while TCRdb's copy carries only in-frame clones and drops some. The repertoire consists of roughly 68,000 clones, with roughly 80% occurring once and the leading ten covering 15% to 20%. The V gene is TRBV5-5, the J gene TRBJ2-1; TRBD1 aligns across 7 bases. This TCR was recovered from an elderly woman with acute or convalescent COVID-19. Sequenced material: peripheral blood. The CDR3: CASSLEGQRRSYNEQFF. The DNA of the CDR3 is TGTGCCAGCAGCTTGGAGGGACAGCGACGCTCCTACAATGAGCAGTTCTTC.